The 14 T cell receptor beta chains reported below all come from one sample, sequenced in a study of identical twins. TCRdb recomputed calls from the 5' RACE reads with MiXCR, one row per CDR3 protein. The data hold about 810,000 distinct CDR3 sequences, with 10% to 15% observed a single time. The same sample was also studied in work on yellow fever vaccine responses in identical twins.

Sequenced material: PBMCs. These receptors were taken from a young woman in good health.

The chain combines TRBV12-3 or TRBV12-4 with TRBJ1-6; D is unresolved. The CDR3 has 15 amino acids. V dropped 1 base and J dropped 8 bases, with 12 bases sitting between them. This CDR3 reads CASSLGAPGHSPLHF. In DNA, the CDR3 is TGTGCCAGCAGTTTAGGAGCCCCAGGTCATTCACCCCTCCACTTT.

J is TRBJ2-7 and V is TRBV12-3 or TRBV12-4; 9 nucleotides match TRBD1. With 5 bases clipped from V and 4 bases from J, the junction kept 6 bases outside the gene matches. The CDR3 covers 14 residues. Here the CDR3 reads CASSPQGAVYEQYF. CDR3 in DNA: TGTGCCAGCAGTCCACAGGGGGCGGTTTACGAGCAGTACTTC.

There are a few counts of this clonotype. The chain recombines TRBV25-1 with TRBJ2-2; no definite D call. The germline V gene has CDR1 MGHDK and CDR2 SYGVNS. V lost 4 bases and J lost 7, with 4 bases in between. The CDR3 length is 11 residues. Here the CDR3 reads CASSGHGELFF. CDR3 DNA: TGTGCCAGCAGTGGGCACGGGGAGCTGTTTTTT.

V gene TRBV5-1 combines with J gene TRBJ2-1; a weak D match, TRBD1 (6 bases). Germline CDR1 and CDR2: SGHRS and YFSETQ. The V end was cut by 1 base, the J end by 5 bases, with 13 bases between. CDR3 size: 15 residues. The CDR3 nucleotides read TGCGCCAGCAGCTTGTGGATGCAGGGGAACAATGAGCAGTTCTTC. It codes for CASSLWMQGNNEQFF.

This clonotype was counted ten times or more. The chain links TRBV4-1 to TRBJ2-3; 10 bases agree with TRBD2. Germline V gives CDR1 MGHRA, CDR2 YSYEKL. This CDR3 comprises 15 residues. V shed 2 bases, J shed 4 bases, and the junction held 3 bases outside the gene matches. CDR3 sequence: CASSQLAGVADTQYF. As DNA, the CDR3 is TGCGCCAGCAGCCAACTAGCGGGGGTTGCAGATACGCAGTATTTT.

There are many counts of this clonotype. The genes are TRBV12-3 or TRBV12-4 and TRBJ2-1; D possibly corresponds to TRBD2 (6 bases). Deletions cut 5 bases from V and 0 bases from J, with 17 bases between. CDR3 length: 17 residues. CDR3 loop: CASSPPLAESSYNEQFF. Written as DNA, the CDR3 is TGTGCCAGCAGTCCGCCCTTAGCGGAAAGCTCCTACAATGAGCAGTTCTTC.

This clonotype was counted a few times. The J gene is TRBJ2-7, the V gene TRBV7-9; weak D call: TRBD2 (5 bases). CDR3 length: 16 amino acids. The V end lost 1 base, the J end lost 3 bases, and 16 bases lay between the germline ends. Looked up from germline, CDR1 is SEHNR and CDR2 is FQNEAQ (reference sequence). The CDR3 loop is CASSLGGWGADYEQYF. CDR3 bases: TGTGCCAGCAGCTTAGGGGGTTGGGGAGCCGACTACGAGCAGTACTTC.

This clonotype was observed a few times. The chain uses TRBV9 and TRBJ2-1; 8 nucleotides match TRBD2. Germline V CDR1 and CDR2: SGDLS, YYNGEE. V lost 1 base to trimming and J lost 9 bases; unmatched junction nucleotides: 6. The CDR3 totals 14 residues. CDR3 DNA sequence: TGTGCCAGCAGCGTATCGAGCGGGAGTGGTGAGCAGTTCTTC. This encodes CASSVSSGSGEQFF.

The gene calls are TRBV12-3 or TRBV12-4 and TRBJ1-2; D not resolved. This CDR3 is built from 13 residues. The V and J ends lost 6 bases and 5 bases respectively, with 13 bases between them. CDR3 in DNA: TGTGCCAGCAGGGGAACGGAACAATATGGCTACACCTTC. The encoded protein is CASRGTEQYGYTF.

The sample holds a few counts of this clonotype. The rearrangement uses TRBV20-1 and TRBJ1-2, with no clear D. V dropped 3 bases and J dropped 6 bases, with 11 bases sitting between them. Germline V gene data show CDR1 as DFQATT and CDR2 as SNEGSKA (reference sequence). The CDR3 spans 12 residues. The CDR3 sequence is CSASHPGDGYTF. The CDR3 DNA reads as TGCAGTGCTAGCCACCCCGGCGATGGCTACACCTTC.

This clonotype showed up just a few times. This sequence joins TRBV2 and TRBJ2-5; possibly TRBD1 or TRBD2 for D (6 bases each). Between the trimmed V and J ends, which lost 7 bases and 14 bases, there was a span of 32 bases. From germline, CDR1 is SNHLY and CDR2 FYNNEI. The CDR3 runs 16 residues. The CDR3 bases are TGTGCCAGCACCCAATACAGGGACACGGGTTCTGTGGGAGGCTACTTC. Protein sequence: CASTQYRDTGSVGGYF.

The chain joins TRBV5-1 to TRBJ2-3, with D unclear. Trimming removed 0 bases at V and 3 bases at J, with 8 bases between. The CDR3 has 14 residues. Germline lookup yields CDR1 SGHRS and CDR2 YFSETQ. The CDR3 sequence is CASSLDRETDTQYF. In DNA form, the CDR3 reads TGCGCCAGCAGCTTGGACAGAGAAACAGATACGCAGTATTTT.

There are a few counts of this clonotype. This chain links TRBV13 with TRBJ1-3; D is uncertain. This CDR3 is built from 15 residues. Germline assignment: CDR1 PRHDT and CDR2 FYEKMQ (reference sequence). Trimming shortened V by 5 bases and J by 0 bases, and 11 bases separated the two germline ends. CDR3 nucleotides: TGTGCCAGCAGCGATCGTCCGGGCTCTGGAAACACCATATATTTT. Its translation is CASSDRPGSGNTIYF. Combining the CDR3 with reference TRBV13 and TRBJ1-3 gives the whole variable domain AAGVIQSPRHLIKEKRETATLKCYPIPRHDTVYWYQQGPGQDPQFLISFYEKMQSDKGSIPDRFSAQQFSDYHSELNMSSLELGDSALYFCASSDRPGSGNTIYFGEGSWLTVV.

This clonotype was counted between two and nine times. In DNA form, the CDR3 reads TGTGCCAGCAGTCCCCAGGGACTAGCGGGAGCGACCACCTACGAGCAGTACTTC. As protein: CASSPQGLAGATTYEQYF. The chain carries TRBV12-3 or TRBV12-4 and TRBJ2-7; 14 bases fit TRBD2. V shed 5 bases and J 2 bases; nucleotides not matched to a gene: 11. This CDR3 has 18 residues.